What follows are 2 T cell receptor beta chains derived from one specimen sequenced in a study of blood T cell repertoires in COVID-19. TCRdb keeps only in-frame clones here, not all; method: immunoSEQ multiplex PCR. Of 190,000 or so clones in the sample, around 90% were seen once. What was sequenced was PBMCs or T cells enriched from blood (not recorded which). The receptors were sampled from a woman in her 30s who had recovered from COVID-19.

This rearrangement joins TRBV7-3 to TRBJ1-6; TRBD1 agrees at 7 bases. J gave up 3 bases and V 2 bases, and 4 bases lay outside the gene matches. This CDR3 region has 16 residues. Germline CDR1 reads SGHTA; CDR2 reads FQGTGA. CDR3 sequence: CASSLLGGDYNSPLHF. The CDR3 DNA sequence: TGTGCCAGCAGCTTATTAGGGGGCGACTATAATTCACCCCTCCACTTT.

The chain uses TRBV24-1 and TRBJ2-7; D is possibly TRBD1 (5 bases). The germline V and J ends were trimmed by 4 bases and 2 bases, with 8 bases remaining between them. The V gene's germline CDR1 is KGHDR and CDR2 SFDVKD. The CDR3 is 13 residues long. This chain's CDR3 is CATSDRATYEQYF. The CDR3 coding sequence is TGTGCCACCAGTGACAGGGCCACCTACGAGCAGTACTTC.